The 7 T cell receptor beta chains below were found in one sample sequenced in a study of a mutant IDH1 vaccine in newly diagnosed glioma. Noted time point: week 35, safety follow-up. Topical imiquimod accompanied each vaccine dose, which consisted of 300 ug of mutant IDH1 20-mer peptide. Which antigens these TCRs recognize remains unknown. Some clones are missing from TCRdb's copy, which holds only in-frame ones; the method was immunoSEQ multiplex PCR. The table records 45,000 to 55,000 clones, 76% of them present only once. The sequencing used PBMCs, collected from a glioma patient whose treatment included an IDH1 peptide vaccine. The receptors shown here come from a man aged 35-49 years with glioma.

This rearrangement joins TRBV19 to TRBJ2-2, with 7 nucleotides matching TRBD2. Germline V CDR1 and CDR2: LNHDA, SQIVND (reference sequence). The trim removed 2 bases at V and 5 bases at J, leaving 5 bases unmatched. The CDR3 covers 15 residues. The CDR3, as DNA: TGTGCCAGTAGTATACTGGGGGGGAGGACCGGGGAGCTGTTTTTT. Translating it yields CASSILGGRTGELFF.

This rearrangement joins TRBV7-2 to TRBJ1-2; TRBD1 aligns across 9 bases. The CDR3 has 13 amino acids. The V gene end was trimmed by 5 bases and the J gene end by 4 bases; junction bases not matched to a gene: 2. Germline lookup yields CDR1 SGHTA and CDR2 FQGNSA. Written as DNA, the CDR3 is TGTGCCAGCAGCCCGGGACAGGGCTATGGCTACACCTTC. It yields the protein CASSPGQGYGYTF.

This chain links TRBV7-9 with TRBJ2-2; D unresolved. The CDR3 runs 14 residues. Trimming pared 3 bases from V and 4 bases from J, leaving 9 bases between. Germline assignment: CDR1 SEHNR and CDR2 FQNEAQ (reference sequence). The CDR3 DNA reads as TGTGCCAGCAGCTTGAGTAGGAGCACCGGGGAGCTGTTTTTT. This translates into CASSLSRSTGELFF.

This clone was detected only once. CDR3 bases: TGTGCCTGGAGTCAACTAGCGGGAATTAATGAGCAGTTCTTC. This encodes CAWSQLAGINEQFF. The chain combines TRBV30 with TRBJ2-1; 10 bases fit TRBD2. This CDR3 comprises 14 residues. V shed 2 bases, J shed 7 bases, and the junction held 5 bases outside the gene matches. Germline assignment: CDR1 GTSNPN and CDR2 SVGIG (reference sequence).

The rearrangement joins TRBV9 to TRBJ2-3, with D uncertain. V was cut by 4 bases and J by 4 bases, with 7 bases left in between. Germline V lookup: CDR1 SGDLS, CDR2 YYNGEE. The CDR3 totals 12 residues. The CDR3 spells CASSSTPDTQYF. CDR3 nucleotide sequence: TGTGCCAGCAGCTCCACCCCAGATACGCAGTATTTT.

V is TRBV6-1 and J is TRBJ2-3, with D tentatively TRBD2 (5 bases). The germline CDR1 and CDR2 sequences are MNHNS and SASEGT. This CDR3 spans 14 amino acids. V was trimmed by 2 bases and J by 0 bases, leaving 6 bases between them. The DNA for the CDR3 is TGTGCCAGCAGTGAACCGGGGAGCACAGATACGCAGTATTTT. Its protein product is CASSEPGSTDTQYF.

The chain uses TRBV11-2 and TRBJ1-2, with D possibly matching TRBD1 (6 bases). Germline V CDR1 and CDR2: SGHAT, FQNNGV. The CDR3 spans 14 residues. Trimming pared 0 bases from V and 7 bases from J, leaving 12 bases between. CDR3 in DNA: TGTGCCAGCAGCTTAGAGTTATTGGGGGCTGGCTACACCTTC. Translating it yields CASSLELLGAGYTF.